One sample yielded the 5 T cell receptor beta chains listed below, sequenced in a study of molecular identifiers for immune sequencing clone quantification. TCRdb used MiXCR to reprocess the PCR reads, holding one entry per CDR3 protein. Altogether 490,000 or so distinct CDR3 sequences are present, around 23% being singletons, with the ten largest covering 0.76%. Sequences were obtained from naive CD8+ T cells from blood, with Jurkat cell RNA spiked in. Subset meaning: FACS-sorted CD8+CD4-CCR7+CD45RA+ naive T cells. These receptor sequences come from a human donor in good health. Some libraries in this study had Jurkat cell RNA spiked in.

This clonotype was found a few times. V gene TRBV3-2 combines with J gene TRBJ2-4; the table's D call, TRBD1, has no DNA check behind it. TRBV3-2 is designated a pseudogene. This CDR3 has 15 residues. As DNA, the CDR3 is TGTGCCAGCAGCCAAGATACACAGGGCAAAAACATTCAGTACTTC. This translates into CASSQDTQGKNIQYF.

Many counts were recorded for this clonotype. J is TRBJ2-3 and V is TRBV9, with D unresolved. CDR1 and CDR2 from the germline V gene are SGDLS and YYNGEE. This CDR3 spans 16 amino acids. V was pared by 4 bases and J by 0 bases, with 15 bases between. The CDR3 sequence: CASSLTARTSTDTQYF. Written as DNA, the CDR3 is TGTGCCAGCAGCCTTACTGCGCGAACGAGCACAGATACGCAGTATTTT.

This clonotype was counted at least ten times. The chain carries TRBV7-2 and TRBJ1-1; maybe TRBD1 (6 bases). CDR1 and CDR2 (germline): SGHTA, FQGNSA. The ends were cut back, 5 bases at V and 3 bases at J, with 16 bases in the middle. The CDR3 runs to 15 residues. The CDR3 DNA reads TGTGCCAGCAGCGTCGCGGGAGGGGGTTACACTGAAGCTTTCTTT. Amino acid sequence: CASSVAGGGYTEAFF.

In this sample, this clonotype turned up many times. The chain carries TRBV4-2 and TRBJ2-7; 8 bases map to TRBD2. Trimming at V came to 2 bases and at J to 2 bases, leaving 14 bases not matched to a gene. This CDR3 spans 18 amino acids. Germline V CDR1 and CDR2: LGHNA, YNFKEQ. In DNA form, the CDR3 reads TGTGCCAGCAGCCAACCCGGACTAGCCACCAAAAATCCCTACGAGCAGTACTTC. Translated: CASSQPGLATKNPYEQYF.

This clonotype was observed once. A read error may be the cause here, since a much bigger clone is one base away. The V and J genes are TRBV6-2 or TRBV6-3 and TRBJ2-5; no definite D call. CDR1 and CDR2 (germline): MNHEY, SVGEGT. This CDR3 contains 16 residues. The CDR3 is CASSYSSAGVQEPQYF. As DNA, the CDR3 is TGTGCCAGCAGTTACTCGTCTGCAGGCGTCCAAGAGCCCCAGTACTTC.